The T cell receptor beta chain described here comes from a study of early T cells in non-severe SARS-CoV-2 infection. As part of library construction, unique molecular identifiers were attached to individual cDNA molecules. MiXCR, run by TCRdb on the 5' RACE reads, gives a single entry per CDR3 protein. The table shows 53,000 or so distinct CDR3 sequences, with around 9.5% occurring only once. This clonotype has ten or more counts. This TCR derives from an adult who was a healthcare worker with PCR-confirmed SARS-CoV-2 infection or an uninfected control (not recorded which). The sequencing sample was made of whole blood.

The CDR3 nucleotides read TGTGCCAGCAGCCAACCAGGGGGCTATGGCTACACCTTC. Its translation: CASSQPGGYGYTF. V is TRBV4-2 and J is TRBJ1-2, with TRBD1 matching 7 bases. The CDR3 contains 13 residues. In germline, CDR1 is LGHNA, CDR2 YNFKEQ. V lost 2 bases to trimming and J lost 4 bases; unmatched junction nucleotides: 1.